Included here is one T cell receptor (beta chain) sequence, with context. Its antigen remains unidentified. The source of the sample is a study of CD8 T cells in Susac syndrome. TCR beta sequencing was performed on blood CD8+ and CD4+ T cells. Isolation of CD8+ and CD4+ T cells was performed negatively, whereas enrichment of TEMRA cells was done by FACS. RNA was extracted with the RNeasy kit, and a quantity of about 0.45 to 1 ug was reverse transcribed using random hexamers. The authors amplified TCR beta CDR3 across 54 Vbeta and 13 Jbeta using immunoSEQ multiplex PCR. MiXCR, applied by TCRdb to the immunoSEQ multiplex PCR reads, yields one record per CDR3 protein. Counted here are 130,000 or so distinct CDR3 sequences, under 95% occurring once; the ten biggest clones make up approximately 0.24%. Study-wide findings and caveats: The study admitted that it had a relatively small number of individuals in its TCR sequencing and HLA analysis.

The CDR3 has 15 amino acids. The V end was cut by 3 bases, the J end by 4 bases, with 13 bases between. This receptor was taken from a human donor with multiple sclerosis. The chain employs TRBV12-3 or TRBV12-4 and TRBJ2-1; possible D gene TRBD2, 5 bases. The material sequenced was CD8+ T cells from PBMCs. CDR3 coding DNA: TGTGCCAGCAGTTTTTTAGCGAACCCATACAATGAGCAGTTCTTC. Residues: CASSFLANPYNEQFF.